One and the same sample provided the 12 T cell receptor beta chains below, sequenced in a study of human T cells and chemical hapten exposure. TCRdb passed the RACE reads through MiXCR, listing each CDR3 protein once. Altogether about 400,000 distinct CDR3 sequences are present, 6% to 7% being singletons, with the ten largest covering around 6.1%. The time point here: patch test 2, 6 weeks after DPC sensitization. Regarding treatment: therapeutic diphenylcyclopropenone sensitization with weekly scalp DPC. The sample consisted of whole blood, taken in connection with sensitization to the hapten diphenylcyclopropenone (DPC). Receptor source: a young woman with alopecia areata. Some clones in this sample may be carry-over from other donors' samples.

This clonotype has at least ten counts. The chain joins TRBV7-2 to TRBJ1-1, with a weak D call TRBD1 (6 bases). This CDR3 is 15 amino acids long. V lost 5 bases, J lost 3 bases, and 16 bases lay in between. Looked up from germline, CDR1 is SGHTA and CDR2 is FQGNSA. CDR3 DNA sequence: TGTGCCAGCAGCCAATACAGGGTATCGGACACTGAAGCTTTCTTT. Translated, it gives CASSQYRVSDTEAFF.

This clonotype was recorded at least ten times. The rearrangement links TRBV7-9 to TRBJ1-4; perhaps TRBD1 as D (5 bases). The CDR3 spans 16 residues. The ends were cut back, 7 bases at V and 0 bases at J, with 15 bases in the middle. Per the germline V gene, CDR1 is SEHNR and CDR2 is FQNEAQ (reference sequence). The CDR3 loop reads CASTYGGSTTNEKLFF. The CDR3 coding sequence is TGTGCCAGCACCTATGGGGGATCCACAACTAATGAAAAACTGTTTTTT.

The sample holds a few counts of this clonotype. The gene calls are TRBV12-3 or TRBV12-4 and TRBJ2-1; D possibly corresponds to TRBD1 (6 bases). This CDR3 region has 13 residues. V was clipped by 6 bases and J by 6 bases, with 12 bases between them. As DNA, the CDR3 is TGTGCCAGCAGAGACAGGTTCTCCAATGAGCAGTTCTTC. Its translation: CASRDRFSNEQFF.

This clonotype was observed a handful of times. V usage is TRBV3-1 and J usage is TRBJ1-1; D not resolved. Germline CDR1 is LGHDT and CDR2 is YNNKEL (reference sequence). V was pared by 1 base and J by 0 bases, with 3 bases between. The CDR3 runs 13 residues. As DNA, the CDR3 is TGTGCCAGCAGCCAAGTTGTGAACACTGAAGCTTTCTTT. Translating it yields CASSQVVNTEAFF.

This clonotype was seen repeatedly, ten times or more. The chain is built from TRBV6-5 and TRBJ1-4; D not resolved. This CDR3 has 15 amino acids. The germline V gene has CDR1 MNHEY and CDR2 SVGAGI. V was trimmed by 2 bases and J by 8 bases, leaving 15 bases between them. The CDR3 nucleotides are TGTGCCAGCAGTTACGAGGGCTCTGAGTTGGAAAAACTGTTTTTT. Its protein is CASSYEGSELEKLFF.

There are many counts of this clonotype. The chain joins TRBV29-1 to TRBJ2-1, with 9 positions matching TRBD1. Germline V gene sequence: CDR1 SQVTM, CDR2 ANQGSEA. CDR3 length: 18 residues. Trimming at V came to 7 bases and at J to 5 bases, leaving 21 bases not matched to a gene. The CDR3 region is CSAPTGGGVERGNNEQFF. CDR3 nucleotide sequence: TGCAGCGCCCCAACAGGGGGCGGTGTAGAGCGGGGCAACAATGAGCAGTTCTTC.

This clonotype was seen a handful of times. V and J are TRBV18 and TRBJ2-3; tentative D call: TRBD2 (6 bases). The V gene's germline CDR1 is KGHSH and CDR2 LQKENI. CDR3 size: 16 residues. Trimming removed 3 bases from V and 2 bases from J, with 15 bases in between. Written as DNA, the CDR3 is TGTGCCAGCTCACCCTCCGGGACTCCCTACACAGATACGCAGTATTTT. Translated, it gives CASSPSGTPYTDTQYF. Combining the CDR3 with reference TRBV18 and TRBJ2-3 gives the whole variable domain NAGVMQNPRHLVRRRGQEARLRCSPMKGHSHVYWYRQLPEEGLKFMVYLQKENIIDESGMPKERFSAEFPKEGPSILRIQQVVRGDSAAYFCASSPSGTPYTDTQYFGPGTRLTVL.

This clonotype was recorded many times. The V and J genes are TRBV6-6 and TRBJ1-4; D possibly corresponds to TRBD1 (6 bases). V lost 5 bases, J lost 14 bases, and 24 bases lay in between. This CDR3 spans 15 amino acids. The germline V gene encodes CDR1 MNHNY and CDR2 SVGAGI (reference sequence). The CDR3 DNA follows: TGTGCCAGCAGTCACCAACAGGACAGTTCGGGGAGGCTGTTTTTT. Its translation is CASSHQQDSSGRLFF.

This clonotype was seen many times. The rearrangement joins TRBV20-1 to TRBJ1-2; D gene unclear. Trimming removed 1 base at V and 3 bases at J, with 30 bases between. Germline V gives CDR1 DFQATT, CDR2 SNEGSKA (reference sequence). The CDR3 sequence is 20 residues long. The DNA of the CDR3 is TGCAGTGCTAGAGTTCCTCCCGCGTCGCCCCTCACCCTCCTCGACTATGGCTACACCTTC. It translates to CSARVPPASPLTLLDYGYTF.

This clonotype was observed a few times. The chain couples TRBV7-9 to TRBJ2-1, with 8 bases lining up with TRBD2. Germline values: CDR1 SEHNR, CDR2 FQNEAQ (reference sequence). Germline trimming cut 2 bases from V and 8 bases from J; bases unmatched to any gene: 11. This CDR3 has 16 amino acids. The CDR3 coding sequence is TGTGCCAGCAGCTTATTCAGGGCGGGGGGCCCCCATGAGCAGTTCTTC. It encodes CASSLFRAGGPHEQFF.

The chain combines TRBV11-3 with TRBJ2-1; 10 nucleotides line up with TRBD2. Unmatched junction bases numbered 10, after V lost 5 bases and J lost 6 bases. In germline, CDR1 is SGHNT, CDR2 YENEEA. The CDR3 contains 16 residues. In DNA form, the CDR3 reads TGTGCCAGCAGCCTACTGAGCGGGGGGGAAGGCAATGAGCAGTTCTTC. Protein product: CASSLLSGGEGNEQFF.

This clonotype was seen only a few times. The chain links TRBV6-5 to TRBJ2-6; the D call may be TRBD1 or TRBD2 (6 bases each). V was pared by 0 bases and J by 0 bases, with 15 bases between. There are 19 residues in the CDR3. Per germline, CDR1 MNHEY and CDR2 SVGAGI. The CDR3 DNA sequence: TGTGCCAGCAGTTACTCGAATCCGGGGGCTAACTCTGGGGCCAACGTCCTGACTTTC. Amino acid sequence: CASSYSNPGANSGANVLTF.